Presented here are 32 T cell receptor beta chains from one specimen sequenced in a study of OX40 agonist ivuxolimab in advanced cancers. The data were produced by immunoSEQ multiplex PCR, yet TCRdb's version contains in-frame clones alone and is incomplete. The sample lists more than 50,000 clones, roughly 81% occurring once. The specimen was CD4+ or CD8+ T cells sorted from blood, collected in a trial of the OX40 agonist ivuxolimab. The receptors stem from an adult with an advanced solid tumor such as melanoma, head and neck, liver or kidney cancer.

The chain couples TRBV11-2 to TRBJ2-5, with a weak D call TRBD1 (7 bases). TRBJ2-7 matches the DNA end more closely, so the J call is doubtful. Germline CDR1 and CDR2: SGHAT and FQNNGV. The CDR3 totals 14 residues. CDR3: CASSSETGRSEQYF. The CDR3 coding sequence is TGTGCCAGCAGCTCAGAGACAGGGAGGAGCGAGCAGTACTTC.

This chain links TRBV7-9 with TRBJ1-1; D not certain. The CDR3 is 12 amino acids. V gave up 5 bases and J gave up 7 bases, with 11 bases separating them. The germline V gene encodes CDR1 SEHNR and CDR2 FQNEAQ (reference sequence). CDR3 in amino acids: CASSHRTVEAFF. As DNA, the CDR3 is TGTGCCAGCAGCCATAGAACGGTTGAAGCTTTCTTT.

The J gene is TRBJ2-3, the V gene TRBV7-2; 10 bases are shared with TRBD2. Germline CDR1 reads SGHTA; CDR2 reads FQGNSA. This CDR3 region has 20 residues. V shed 0 bases and J 2 bases; nucleotides not matched to a gene: 14. CDR3 sequence (DNA): TGTGCCAGCAGCTTAGCCGGAGTCGAGCGGGAGGGAGACGACACAGATACGCAGTATTTT. This encodes CASSLAGVEREGDDTDTQYF.

Comment on this clone: This CDR3 is also generated by other DNA sequences in the sample. This chain connects TRBV5-6 to TRBJ2-7; D remains ambiguous. Germline assignment: CDR1 SGHDT and CDR2 YYEEEE. This CDR3 comprises 13 residues. Between the trimmed V and J ends, which lost 3 bases and 3 bases, there was a span of 10 bases. For the CDR3, the DNA is TGTGCCAGCAGCTCGGGCGGTTTCTACGAGCAGTACTTC. Translated: CASSSGGFYEQYF.

This chain joins TRBV27 and TRBJ2-3; no firm D call. The CDR3 spans 16 residues. Germline V gene sequence: CDR1 MNHEY, CDR2 SMNVEV (reference sequence). The germline V and J ends were trimmed by 3 bases and 3 bases, with 16 bases remaining between them. CDR3: CASSFGSVPQTDTQYF. CDR3 sequence (DNA): TGTGCCAGCAGTTTTGGATCGGTCCCCCAGACAGATACGCAGTATTTT.

J is TRBJ2-6 and V is TRBV2; 7 nucleotides match TRBD1. V gave up 11 bases and J gave up 0 bases; unmatched junction bases: 10. The CDR3 extends over 16 amino acids. Germline lookup yields CDR1 SNHLY and CDR2 FYNNEI. CDR3 sequence (DNA): TGTGCCGGCCCCGGGACAGCAAGCTCTGGGGCCAACGTCCTGACTTTC. Translation: CAGPGTASSGANVLTF.

V gene TRBV2 combines with J gene TRBJ1-2, with 7 positions matching TRBD1. J gave up 2 bases and V 8 bases, and 5 bases lay outside the gene matches. The CDR3 sequence is 13 residues long. The germline V gene has CDR1 SNHLY and CDR2 FYNNEI. The CDR3 reads CASSRDSNYGYTF. CDR3 in DNA: TGTGCCAGCTCCCGGGACAGCAACTATGGCTACACCTTC.

The J gene is TRBJ2-1, the V gene TRBV15, with 11 nucleotides matching TRBD2. Losses at the gene ends were 4 bases for V and 4 bases for J; bases not matched to a gene: 21. Germline CDR1 LNHNV, CDR2 YYDKDF (reference sequence). The CDR3 runs to 21 residues. CDR3 sequence (DNA): TGTGCCACCAGCAATGGGGAATGGGTACTAGCGGGAGATCATAGTTACAATGAGCAGTTCTTC. This translates into CATSNGEWVLAGDHSYNEQFF.

The V and J genes are TRBV19 and TRBJ2-3; TRBD1 or TRBD2 may be the D gene (5 bases each). The CDR3 totals 13 residues. Germline CDR1 LNHDA, CDR2 SQIVND (reference sequence). The V end was cut by 6 bases, the J end by 4 bases, with 11 bases between. The DNA of the CDR3 is TGTGCCAGTAGAGAGGGGCACGCAGATACGCAGTATTTT. Translating it yields CASREGHADTQYF.

The chain joins TRBV28 to TRBJ1-2; TRBD1 matches at 8 bases. V was pared by 6 bases and J by 2 bases, with 5 bases of the junction left unmatched. Germline assignment: CDR1 MDHEN and CDR2 SYDVKM. The CDR3 has 14 residues. The CDR3, as DNA: TGTGCCAGCAGATTGAACAGGGGGAACTATGGCTACACCTTC. Its protein product is CASRLNRGNYGYTF.

The gene calls are TRBV7-9 and TRBJ2-7; D may match TRBD1 or TRBD2 (5 bases each). From germline, CDR1 is SEHNR and CDR2 FQNEAQ (reference sequence). CDR3 length: 14 amino acids. The V end was cut by 3 bases, the J end by 2 bases, with 11 bases between. For the CDR3, the DNA is TGTGCCAGCAGCTTCGGGGACGGAGCCTACGAGCAGTACTTC. As protein: CASSFGDGAYEQYF.

The rearrangement uses TRBV10-3 and TRBJ2-7; 14 bases line up with TRBD2. The CDR3 spans 16 residues. The germline gives CDR1 ENHRY, CDR2 SYGVKD. Trimming removed 4 bases from V and 4 bases from J; junction bases left unmatched: 6. The CDR3 DNA reads TGTGCCATCAGTGTAGAAGGGACTAGCGGGAGTTACGAGCAGTACTTC. Its translation: CAISVEGTSGSYEQYF.

This clone was counted only a few times. The chain joins TRBV7-9 to TRBJ1-1, with D maybe TRBD1 (6 bases). The CDR3 sequence is 12 residues long. V was trimmed by 4 bases and J by 8 bases, leaving 11 bases between them. Per the germline V gene, CDR1 is SEHNR and CDR2 is FQNEAQ (reference sequence). The CDR3 region has the DNA TGTGCCAGCAGCTCGGGACAAATCGAAGCTTTCTTT. Protein sequence: CASSSGQIEAFF.

This clone was detected only once. The J gene is TRBJ2-7, the V gene TRBV2, with a tentative D call TRBD1 (6 bases). Germline V gives CDR1 SNHLY, CDR2 FYNNEI. The CDR3 extends over 13 amino acids. The V gene lost 5 bases and the J gene lost 3 bases, with 11 bases spanning the gap. CDR3 sequence reads: CASSKGVSYEQYF. The CDR3 coding sequence is TGTGCCAGCAGTAAGGGGGTAAGCTACGAGCAGTACTTC.

The DNA for the CDR3 is TGTGCCAGCAGTGAACTCAGACAGGAGTCTGGGGCCAACGTCCTGACTTTC. Amino acid sequence: CASSELRQESGANVLTF. The chain couples TRBV6-1 to TRBJ2-6; TRBD1 is a possible D gene (6 bases). From germline, CDR1 is MNHNS and CDR2 SASEGT. The CDR3 is 17 amino acids. V was trimmed by 2 bases and J by 1 base, leaving 12 bases between them.

This clone showed up just once. The rearrangement joins TRBV6-5 to TRBJ1-1; a possible D gene is TRBD1 (5 bases). The CDR3 runs to 13 residues. CDR1 and CDR2 (germline): MNHEY, SVGAGI. Trimming removed 6 bases from V and 11 bases from J, with 19 bases in between. CDR3 nucleotides: TGTGCCAGCAGCTCCAGCCTTCGGACATGGGCTTTCTTT. It codes for CASSSSLRTWAFF.

V is TRBV7-2 and J is TRBJ2-1, with a possible D match to TRBD2 (5 bases). Germline V gene data show CDR1 as SGHTA and CDR2 as FQGNSA. The CDR3 is 15 amino acids. V lost 3 bases and J 9 bases, leaving 18 bases between the germline ends. The CDR3 here is CASSLGQVFSGEQFF. DNA for the CDR3: TGTGCCAGCAGCTTGGGTCAGGTATTCAGCGGTGAGCAGTTCTTC.

The chain combines TRBV18 with TRBJ2-1, with D perhaps TRBD1 or TRBD2 (5 bases each). The CDR3 loop spans 14 amino acids. The V end lost 5 bases, the J end lost 5 bases, and 13 bases lay between the germline ends. The germline CDR1 and CDR2 sequences are KGHSH and LQKENI. The CDR3 DNA follows: TGTGCCAGCTCAAGGGACGTACGGGACAATGAGCAGTTCTTC. Translated: CASSRDVRDNEQFF.

The CDR3 DNA reads as TGTGCCAGCAGCCGGGACTTGATCTACAATGAGCAGTTCTTC. Translating gives CASSRDLIYNEQFF. The V gene is TRBV5-4, the J gene TRBJ2-1; possibly TRBD2 for D (6 bases). CDR1 is SGHNT and CDR2 is YYREEE in the germline V gene (reference sequence). The CDR3 consists of 14 residues. The V end lost 4 bases, the J end lost 3 bases, and 11 bases lay between the germline ends. Based on the CDR3 plus reference TRBV5-4 and TRBJ2-1, the full variable domain is ETGVTQSPTHLIKTRGQQVTLRCSSQSGHNTVSWYQQALGQGPQFIFQYYREEENGRGNFPPRFSGLQFPNYSSELNVNALELDDSALYLCASSRDLIYNEQFFGPGTRLTVL.

The rearrangement joins TRBV6-5 to TRBJ2-6; D not resolved. V lost 8 bases, J lost 2 bases, and 7 bases lay in between. The CDR3 consists of 13 residues. The germline V gene has CDR1 MNHEY and CDR2 SVGAGI. For the CDR3, the DNA is TGTGCCAGCCGTACGGCTGGGGCCAACGTCCTGACTTTC. Amino acid sequence: CASRTAGANVLTF.

The chain couples TRBV7-8 to TRBJ2-1; no clear D gene. Germline values: CDR1 SGHVS, CDR2 FQNEAQ. Trimming removed 4 bases from V and 4 bases from J, with 5 bases in between. This CDR3 spans 12 amino acids. CDR3 nucleotide sequence: TGTGCCAGCAGCTCACAATACAATGAGCAGTTCTTC. It specifies CASSSQYNEQFF.

The V call is TRBV11-2, the J call TRBJ2-1; a weak D match, TRBD2 (5 bases). The CDR3 runs 14 residues. Germline CDR1 is SGHAT and CDR2 is FQNNGV. V was trimmed by 6 bases and J by 2 bases, leaving 11 bases between them. The CDR3 sequence is CASSSSRPYNEQFF. For the CDR3, the DNA is TGTGCCAGCAGTTCTAGCCGGCCCTACAATGAGCAGTTCTTC.

The rearrangement joins TRBV27 to TRBJ1-5; TRBD1 matches at 7 bases. J was trimmed by 0 bases and V by 5 bases; bases with no gene match: 7. Germline V lookup: CDR1 MNHEY, CDR2 SMNVEV (reference sequence). The CDR3 consists of 16 residues. The CDR3 DNA sequence: TGTGCCAGCAGTAAGGGGGCGGGCGATAGCAATCAGCCCCAGCATTTT. This encodes CASSKGAGDSNQPQHF.

This sequence joins TRBV7-3 and TRBJ2-1; 7 nucleotides align to TRBD1. Losses at the gene ends were 1 base for V and 0 bases for J; bases not matched to a gene: 0. From germline, CDR1 is SGHTA and CDR2 FQGTGA. The CDR3 spans 15 residues. The chain's CDR3 is CASSLRQGSYNEQFF. In nucleotides, the CDR3 is TGTGCCAGCAGCTTAAGACAGGGCTCCTACAATGAGCAGTTCTTC.

This clone was recorded only once. This rearrangement joins TRBV7-9 to TRBJ2-7; weak D call: TRBD1 (6 bases). The CDR3 is made up of 17 amino acids. V was cut by 1 base and J by 2 bases, with 18 bases left in between. CDR1 and CDR2 (germline): SEHNR, FQNEAQ (reference sequence). The CDR3 DNA is TGTGCCAGCAGCTTAGGAGAAGCCGGGACACCGCCCTACGAGCAGTACTTC. Translation gives CASSLGEAGTPPYEQYF.

This clone has only one observation. The rearrangement links TRBV30 to TRBJ2-7; D assignment may be TRBD1 or TRBD2 (7 bases each). The V and J ends lost 0 bases and 7 bases respectively, with 16 bases between them. CDR1 GTSNPN and CDR2 SVGIG come from the germline V gene (reference sequence). The CDR3 is 14 amino acids. The CDR3 spells CAWSVLPGGGEQYF. The CDR3 nucleotides read TGTGCCTGGAGTGTACTCCCAGGGGGAGGGGAGCAGTACTTC.

V gene TRBV7-9 combines with J gene TRBJ2-2; possibly TRBD2 for D (6 bases). The germline V gene encodes CDR1 SEHNR and CDR2 FQNEAQ (reference sequence). CDR3 length equals 15 residues. The V end lost 10 bases, the J end lost 5 bases, and 20 bases lay between the germline ends. The CDR3 loop is CATSPKQRVTGELFF. Here the CDR3 DNA reads TGTGCCACCAGTCCGAAGCAGCGGGTTACCGGGGAGCTGTTTTTT.

The chain recombines TRBV5-6 with TRBJ2-7; TRBD1 matches 10 bases. The germline gives CDR1 SGHDT, CDR2 YYEEEE. J was trimmed by 3 bases and V by 7 bases; bases with no gene match: 7. The CDR3 is 14 residues long. The CDR3 loop reads CASGDGQGVYEQYF. The CDR3 nucleotides read TGTGCCAGCGGAGATGGACAGGGGGTCTACGAGCAGTACTTC.

The chain combines TRBV6-1 with TRBJ2-3; D is unclear. The V gene lost 7 bases and the J gene lost 3 bases, with 11 bases spanning the gap. CDR1 MNHNS and CDR2 SASEGT come from the germline V gene. There are 13 residues in the CDR3. The DNA for the CDR3 is TGTGCCAGCACTCGAACCTTTACAGATACGCAGTATTTT. It translates to CASTRTFTDTQYF.

The chain is built from TRBV10-3 and TRBJ1-1; D ambiguous. Trimming pared 2 bases from V and 7 bases from J, leaving 17 bases between. Germline values: CDR1 ENHRY, CDR2 SYGVKD. The CDR3 has 15 amino acids. CDR3 loop: CAISEIKVGWYEAFF. CDR3 DNA: TGTGCCATCAGTGAGATAAAGGTAGGGTGGTATGAAGCTTTCTTT.

This clone turned up a few times. This rearrangement joins TRBV7-3 to TRBJ2-1; TRBD2 aligns across 7 bases. This CDR3 region has 14 residues. Per the germline V gene, CDR1 is SGHTA and CDR2 is FQGTGA. J was trimmed by 3 bases and V by 5 bases; bases with no gene match: 4. CDR3 sequence reads: CASSPSGNYNEQFF. Here the CDR3 DNA reads TGTGCCAGCAGCCCTAGCGGAAACTACAATGAGCAGTTCTTC.

The chain uses TRBV5-1 and TRBJ2-5; the match to TRBD1 covers 9 bases. Germline V gives CDR1 SGHRS, CDR2 YFSETQ. V shed 0 bases and J 3 bases; nucleotides not matched to a gene: 6. The CDR3 is 16 residues long. The CDR3 DNA sequence: TGCGCCAGCAGCTTGGCCGACGGACAGGGGAAAGAGACCCAGTACTTC. Translation: CASSLADGQGKETQYF.